One T cell receptor (beta chain) is described in this entry. Antigen unknown. At one end, the junction sequence differs from germline, possibly due to a read error. From around 20-30 mg of unsorted bulk tissue, DNA and RNA were co-extracted together. Viable tumor cells exceeded 90% in all tumor samples. The CDR3 contains 16 residues. Germline CDR1 is MDHEN and CDR2 is SYDVKM. These data belong to a study of tumor-infiltrating lymphocytes in primary liver carcinoma. The input was approximately 500 ng total RNA; TCR beta cDNA was made from it with a constant-region primer. Libraries covering TCR beta were generated through three nested multiplex PCR rounds (using a slightly modified ARM-PCR). TRBV1-TRBV30 forward primers paired with a C-beta reverse primer drove the first two PCR rounds, 10 cycles each. A single record per CDR3 protein comes from TCRdb applying MiXCR to the multiplex PCR reads. The sample has approximately 54,000 distinct CDR3 sequences; around three quarters are singletons.

Points from the study as a whole: Less overlap was seen in tumor-adjacent and tumor-blood pairs than in tumor region pairs. Significantly larger top-250-clone fractions were found in tumors than in blood (p = 0.039).

The sequenced material came from liver tumor tissue from sampling region 2. Subset defined: tumor region T2, inferior pole. This sequence originates from a man aged 35-49 years with primary liver carcinoma and hepatitis B virus infection. The chain carries TRBV28 and TRBJ2-4; 9 nucleotides agree with TRBD2. CDR3 sequence: CASSSPGTSSKNIQYF. For the CDR3, the DNA is TGTGCCAGCAGTTCCCCCGGGACTAGCAGCAAAAACATTCAGTATTTC.